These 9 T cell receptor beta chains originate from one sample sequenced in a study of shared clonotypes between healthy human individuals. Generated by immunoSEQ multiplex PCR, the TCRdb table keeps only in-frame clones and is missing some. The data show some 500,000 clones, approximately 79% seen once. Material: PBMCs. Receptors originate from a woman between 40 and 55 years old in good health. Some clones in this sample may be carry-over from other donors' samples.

CDR3 loop: CASSLNRGAGELFF. The DNA of the CDR3 is TGTGCCAGCAGCCTCAACAGGGGTGCCGGGGAGCTGTTTTTT. The V and J genes are TRBV14 and TRBJ2-2; 7 bases are shared with TRBD1. The J segment lost 6 bases and the V segment lost 4 bases, leaving 5 bases of the junction unmatched. Per the germline V gene, CDR1 is SGHDN and CDR2 is FVKESK. The CDR3 length is 14 residues.

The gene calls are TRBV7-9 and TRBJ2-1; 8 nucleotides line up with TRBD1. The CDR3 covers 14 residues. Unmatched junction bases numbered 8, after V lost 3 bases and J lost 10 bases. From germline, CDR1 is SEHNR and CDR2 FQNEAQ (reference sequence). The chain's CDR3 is CASSFGTGPREQFF. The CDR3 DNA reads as TGTGCCAGCAGCTTTGGGACAGGACCCAGGGAGCAGTTCTTC.

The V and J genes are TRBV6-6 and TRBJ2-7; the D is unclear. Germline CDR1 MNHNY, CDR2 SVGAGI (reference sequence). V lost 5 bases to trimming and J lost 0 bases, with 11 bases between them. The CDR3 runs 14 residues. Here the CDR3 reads CASSALTSSYEQYF. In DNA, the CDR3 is TGTGCCAGCAGTGCCCTCACCTCCTCCTACGAGCAGTACTTC.

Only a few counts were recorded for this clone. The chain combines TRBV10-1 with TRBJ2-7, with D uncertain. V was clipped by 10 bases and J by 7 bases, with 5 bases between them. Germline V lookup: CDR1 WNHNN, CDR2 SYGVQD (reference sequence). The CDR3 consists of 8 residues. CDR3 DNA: TGCGCCACCTCAGAGCAGTACTTC. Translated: CATSEQYF.

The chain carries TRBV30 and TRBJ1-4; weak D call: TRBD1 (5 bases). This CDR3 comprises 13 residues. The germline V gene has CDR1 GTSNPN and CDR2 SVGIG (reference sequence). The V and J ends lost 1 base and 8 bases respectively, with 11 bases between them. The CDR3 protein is CAWSGGAPEKLFF. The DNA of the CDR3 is TGTGCCTGGAGTGGGGGCGCCCCAGAAAAACTGTTTTTT.

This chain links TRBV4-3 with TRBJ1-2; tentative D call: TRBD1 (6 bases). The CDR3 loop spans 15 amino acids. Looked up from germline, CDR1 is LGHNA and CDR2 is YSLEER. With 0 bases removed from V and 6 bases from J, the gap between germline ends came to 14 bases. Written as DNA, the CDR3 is TGCGCCAGCAGCCAAGATCGGGCAGGGGAGGATGGCTACACCTTC. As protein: CASSQDRAGEDGYTF.

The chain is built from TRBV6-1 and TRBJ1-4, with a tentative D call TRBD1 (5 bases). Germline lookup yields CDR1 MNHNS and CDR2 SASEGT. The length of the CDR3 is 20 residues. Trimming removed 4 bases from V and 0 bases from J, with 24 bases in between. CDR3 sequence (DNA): TGTGCCAGCAGTGCAGGCGGGCTAGGGGACCCTGATGCAACTAATGAAAAACTGTTTTTT. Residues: CASSAGGLGDPDATNEKLFF.

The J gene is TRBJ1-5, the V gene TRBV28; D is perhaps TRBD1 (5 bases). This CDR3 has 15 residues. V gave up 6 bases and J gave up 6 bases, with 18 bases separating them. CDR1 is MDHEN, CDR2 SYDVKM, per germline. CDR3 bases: TGTGCCAGCAGCCCACACCGGGAGGGGAGTCAGCCCCAGCATTTT. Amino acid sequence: CASSPHREGSQPQHF.

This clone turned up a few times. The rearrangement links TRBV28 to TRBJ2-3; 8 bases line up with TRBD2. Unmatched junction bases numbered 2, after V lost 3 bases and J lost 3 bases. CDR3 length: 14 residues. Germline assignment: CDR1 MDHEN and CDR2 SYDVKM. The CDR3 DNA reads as TGTGCCAGCAGTTTTGCTAGCGGGACAGATACGCAGTATTTT. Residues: CASSFASGTDTQYF.